The rows below give T cell receptor beta chains drawn from one sample of a study of long-term antiretroviral therapy in people with HIV. Libraries were prepared by immunoSEQ multiplex PCR; TCRdb keeps only in-frame clonotypes and omits some of them. The repertoire holds 32,000 or so clones, around 85% seen once, with 3.5% to 5% in the top ten. The input for sequencing was unsorted PBMCs, taken about 3.4 years after starting antiretroviral therapy. These TCRs come from a young man with HIV. CDR3s include the opening cysteine and the closing phenylalanine or tryptophan. D genes are given only for firm matches. Some rows mark clone size as missing; the rest say once, few, many or name a class of expanded clone.

V: TRBV19
J: TRBJ2-7
D: NA
size: NA
DNA: TGTGCCAGTAGCCCTGATTACTACGAGCAGTACTTC
CDR3: CASSPDYYEQYF

V: TRBV5-1
J: TRBJ1-1
D: NA
size: NA
DNA: TGCGCCAGCAGCTTGGACGGCAGGAACACTGAAGCTTTCTTT
CDR3: CASSLDGRNTEAFF

V: TRBV7-9
J: TRBJ2-3
D: TRBD1
size: NA
DNA: TGTGCCAGCAGCCCACTGGGGACAGGGGGCGATTATACGCAGTATTTT
CDR3: CASSPLGTGGDYTQYF

V: TRBV2
J: TRBJ2-1
D: TRBD1
size: NA
DNA: TGTGCCAGCAGTGAAATAGGGATAACCGGACAGGGGAATGAGCAGTTCTTC
CDR3: CASSEIGITGQGNEQFF

V: TRBV28
J: TRBJ1-1
D: NA
size: NA
DNA: TGTGCCAGCAGTTTGCAGAATTTGAACACTGAAGCTTTCTTT
CDR3: CASSLQNLNTEAFF

V: TRBV27
J: TRBJ2-3
D: TRBD2
size: NA
DNA: TGTGCCAGCACGGGGGCAGGACTAGCGGCTAGCACAGATACGCAGTATTTT
CDR3: CASTGAGLAASTDTQYF

V: TRBV18
J: TRBJ1-1
D: TRBD1
size: once
DNA: TGTGCCAGCTCACCACCGGGACAGGGGAGGAACACTGAAGCTTTCTTT
CDR3: CASSPPGQGRNTEAFF

V: TRBV9
J: TRBJ1-2
D: NA
size: NA
DNA: TGTGCCAGCAGCGTAGGCTCAGGGATCAACTATGGCTACACCTTC
CDR3: CASSVGSGINYGYTF

V: TRBV6-5
J: TRBJ2-7
D: NA
size: NA
DNA: TGTGCCAGCAGTTACTCAATAGACAGCTCCTACGAGCAGTACTTC
CDR3: CASSYSIDSSYEQYF

V: TRBV27
J: TRBJ1-1
D: NA
size: NA
DNA: TGTGCCAGCAGGTGGGGCAAGAACACTGAAGCTTTCTTT
CDR3: CASRWGKNTEAFF

V: TRBV4-1
J: TRBJ2-7
D: NA
size: NA
DNA: TGCGCCAGCAGCCCCCCTTTAAGGGTTCGGCCCTACGAGCAGTACTTC
CDR3: CASSPPLRVRPYEQYF

V: TRBV7-8
J: TRBJ2-1
D: TRBD2
size: NA
DNA: TGTGCCAGCAGCCCCCGACAGGGGACTAGCGGGAGGTTATTCTCCTACAATGAGCAGTTCTTC
CDR3: CASSPRQGTSGRLFSYNEQFF

V: TRBV9
J: TRBJ1-1
D: NA
size: NA
DNA: TGTGCCAGCAGCGTAAGGGGTGGAGAGAACACTGAAGCTTTCTTT
CDR3: CASSVRGGENTEAFF

V: TRBV18
J: TRBJ2-3
D: NA
size: NA
DNA: TGTGCCAGCTCACCACCAGGGAAAAAAACAGATACGCAGTATTTT
CDR3: CASSPPGKKTDTQYF

V: TRBV6-5
J: TRBJ2-7
D: TRBD2
size: few
DNA: TGTGCCAGCAGCTTCAGGGAGGGTGGTTACGAGCAGTACTTC
CDR3: CASSFREGGYEQYF

V: TRBV5-1
J: TRBJ2-5
D: NA
size: NA
DNA: TGCGCCAGCAGACTGGCAGGGTACGGGGGACCAGAGACCCAGTACTTC
CDR3: CASRLAGYGGPETQYF

V: TRBV19
J: TRBJ1-1
D: NA
size: few
DNA: TGTGCCAGCAGAGACAGCATGAACACTGAAGCTTTCTTT
CDR3: CASRDSMNTEAFF

V: TRBV27
J: TRBJ2-7
D: TRBD1
size: NA
DNA: TGTGCCAGCAGTACGGACAGGGGGCCCGACGAGCAGTACTTC
CDR3: CASSTDRGPDEQYF

V: TRBV4-1
J: TRBJ1-2
D: NA
size: few
DNA: TGCGCCAGCAGCCAAGTGGCAGGGGAGTTGGGCTACACCTTC
CDR3: CASSQVAGELGYTF

V: TRBV5-6
J: TRBJ2-7
D: NA
size: NA
DNA: TGTGCCAGCAGCTTGGGTGCGGGAACCTTCTACGAGCAGTACTTC
CDR3: CASSLGAGTFYEQYF

V: TRBV27
J: TRBJ2-7
D: NA
size: few
DNA: TGTGCCAGCAGTTTAGAGGGGTTGCCCTACGAGCAGTACTTC
CDR3: CASSLEGLPYEQYF

V: TRBV19
J: TRBJ1-1
D: NA
size: NA
DNA: TGTGCCAGTAGTTCGGCACCCAACACTGAAGCTTTCTTT
CDR3: CASSSAPNTEAFF

V: TRBV10-3
J: TRBJ1-1
D: NA
size: NA
DNA: TGTGCCATCAGTGGACCAGTCACTGAAGCTTTCTTT
CDR3: CAISGPVTEAFF

V: TRBV19
J: TRBJ2-1
D: TRBD1
size: NA
DNA: TGTGCCAGTAGTCCTCCAGGTGGGACAGGCGGTTTGAATGAGCAGTTCTTC
CDR3: CASSPPGGTGGLNEQFF

V: TRBV7-2
J: TRBJ1-1
D: NA
size: NA
DNA: TGTGCCAGCAGCCCGCGGTCACTACCAATCGCTGAAGCTTTCTTT
CDR3: CASSPRSLPIAEAFF

V: TRBV27
J: TRBJ2-7
D: NA
size: NA
DNA: TGTGCCAGCAGCCGAATTGGGTCGGCGGGGACTGGGGAGCAGTACTTC
CDR3: CASSRIGSAGTGEQYF